The present T cell receptor beta chain was sequenced within a study of blood T cell repertoires in COVID-19. The table lists this clone with a few counts. CDR1 ENHRY and CDR2 SYGVKD come from the germline V gene. CDR3 size: 17 residues. The V gene lost 2 bases and the J gene lost 4 bases, with 20 bases spanning the gap. Authors' methods: Nucleated cell counts were estimated from reference gene primer amplification. TCRdb's table, derived via immunoSEQ multiplex PCR, lists solely in-frame clones and lacks some. For V, J and clone size, that table is used; D and trimming come from the DNA. The sample lists 200,000 to 300,000 clones, 70% to 85% occurring once.

The receptor was derived from a woman aged 80 or over with acute or convalescent COVID-19. The chain has TRBV10-3 and TRBJ1-2; D perhaps matches TRBD1 (6 bases). Specimen: peripheral blood. The CDR3 region has the DNA TGTGCCATCAGTGAGGGGGTAGGGACACGAAGAGTCTATGGCTACACCTTC. It codes for CAISEGVGTRRVYGYTF.